Only a few counts were recorded for the clone carrying this TCR beta chain. Authors' data handling: Amplification of reference gene primers provided the estimated nucleated cell counts. Assay used: immunoSEQ multiplex PCR; TCRdb lists only in-frame clones, some missing. V and J calls and clone size come straight from that table; D and trimming were deduced from the DNA. The sample yields just under 350,000 clones, approximately 87% seen once. Germline V gives CDR1 KGHSH, CDR2 LQKENI. V dropped 3 bases and J dropped 5 bases, with 16 bases sitting between them. This CDR3 spans 16 amino acids. The data stem from a study of blood T cell repertoires in COVID-19. Study in general: Collection of acute and convalescent COVID-19 samples took place in the United States, Italy and Spain.

The TCR originated in a woman in her forties or fifties with COVID-19, enrolled during active disease. The source material was peripheral blood. This chain links TRBV18 with TRBJ1-4; no clear D. CDR3 DNA: TGTGCCAGCTCACCGGCCTTATCCGGGTCAAATGAAAAACTGTTTTTT. Protein sequence: CASSPALSGSNEKLFF.